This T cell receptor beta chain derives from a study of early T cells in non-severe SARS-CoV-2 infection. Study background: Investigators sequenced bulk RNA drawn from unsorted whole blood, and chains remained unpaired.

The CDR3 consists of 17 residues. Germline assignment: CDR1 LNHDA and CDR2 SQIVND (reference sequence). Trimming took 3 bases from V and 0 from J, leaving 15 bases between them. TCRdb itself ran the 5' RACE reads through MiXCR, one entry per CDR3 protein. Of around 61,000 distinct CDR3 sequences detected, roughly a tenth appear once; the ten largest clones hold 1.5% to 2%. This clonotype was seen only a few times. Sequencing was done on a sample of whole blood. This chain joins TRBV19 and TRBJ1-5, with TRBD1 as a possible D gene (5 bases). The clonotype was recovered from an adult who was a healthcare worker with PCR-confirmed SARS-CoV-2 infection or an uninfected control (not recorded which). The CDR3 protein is CASSIPRSGYSNQPQHF. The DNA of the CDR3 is TGTGCCAGTAGTATCCCTCGCTCAGGGTATAGCAATCAGCCCCAGCATTTT.